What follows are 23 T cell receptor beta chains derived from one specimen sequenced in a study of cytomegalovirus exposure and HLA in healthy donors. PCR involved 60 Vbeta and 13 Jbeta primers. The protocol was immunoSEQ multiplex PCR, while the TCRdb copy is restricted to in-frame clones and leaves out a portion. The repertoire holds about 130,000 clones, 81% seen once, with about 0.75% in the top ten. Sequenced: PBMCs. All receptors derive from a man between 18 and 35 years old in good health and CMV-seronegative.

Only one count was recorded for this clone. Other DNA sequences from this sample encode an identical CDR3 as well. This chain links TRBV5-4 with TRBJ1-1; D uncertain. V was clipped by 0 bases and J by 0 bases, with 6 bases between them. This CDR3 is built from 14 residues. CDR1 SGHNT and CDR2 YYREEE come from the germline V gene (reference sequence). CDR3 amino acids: CASSLDSMNTEAFF. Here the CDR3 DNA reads TGTGCCAGCAGCTTGGACAGCATGAACACTGAAGCTTTCTTT.

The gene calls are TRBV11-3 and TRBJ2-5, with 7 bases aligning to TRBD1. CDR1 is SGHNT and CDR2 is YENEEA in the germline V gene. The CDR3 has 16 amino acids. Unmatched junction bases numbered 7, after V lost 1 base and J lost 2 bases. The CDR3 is CASSLGLGQKQETQYF. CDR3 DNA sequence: TGTGCCAGCAGCTTAGGGCTGGGACAGAAGCAAGAGACCCAGTACTTC.

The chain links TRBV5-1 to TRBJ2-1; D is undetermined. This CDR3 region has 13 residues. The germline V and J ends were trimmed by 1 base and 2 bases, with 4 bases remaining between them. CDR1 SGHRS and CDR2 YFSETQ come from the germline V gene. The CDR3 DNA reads TGCGCCAGCAGCTTGAGCGCCTACAATGAGCAGTTCTTC. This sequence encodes CASSLSAYNEQFF.

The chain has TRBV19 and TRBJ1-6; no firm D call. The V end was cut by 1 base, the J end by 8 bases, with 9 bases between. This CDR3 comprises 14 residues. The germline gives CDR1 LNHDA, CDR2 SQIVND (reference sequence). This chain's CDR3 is CASSIAVSDSPLHF. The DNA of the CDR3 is TGTGCCAGTAGTATAGCTGTCAGTGATTCACCCCTCCACTTT. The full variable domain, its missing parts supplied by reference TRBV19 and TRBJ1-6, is DGGITQSPKYLFRKEGQNVTLSCEQNLNHDAMYWYRQDPGQGLRLIYYSQIVNDFQKGDIAEGYSVSREKKESFPLTVTSAQKNPTAFYLCASSIAVSDSPLHFGNGTRLTVT.

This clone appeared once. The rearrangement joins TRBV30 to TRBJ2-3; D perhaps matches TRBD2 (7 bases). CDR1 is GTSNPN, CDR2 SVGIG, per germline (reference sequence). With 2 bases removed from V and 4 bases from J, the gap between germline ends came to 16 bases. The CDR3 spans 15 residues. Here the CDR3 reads CAWSIVGGLADTQYF. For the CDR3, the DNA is TGTGCCTGGAGTATAGTGGGGGGGCTCGCAGATACGCAGTATTTT.

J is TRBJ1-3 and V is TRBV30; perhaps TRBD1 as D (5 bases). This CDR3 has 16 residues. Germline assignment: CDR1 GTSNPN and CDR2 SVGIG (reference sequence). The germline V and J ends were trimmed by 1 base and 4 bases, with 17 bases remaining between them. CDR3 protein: CAWSGVARGSGNTIYF. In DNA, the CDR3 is TGTGCCTGGAGTGGGGTCGCAAGGGGTTCAGGAAACACCATATATTTT. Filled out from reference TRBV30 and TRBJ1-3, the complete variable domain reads SQTIHQWPATLVQPVGSPLSLECTVEGTSNPNLYWYRQAAGRGLQLLFYSVGIGQISSEVPQNLSASRPQDRQFILSSKKLLLSDSGFYLCAWSGVARGSGNTIYFGEGSWLTVV.

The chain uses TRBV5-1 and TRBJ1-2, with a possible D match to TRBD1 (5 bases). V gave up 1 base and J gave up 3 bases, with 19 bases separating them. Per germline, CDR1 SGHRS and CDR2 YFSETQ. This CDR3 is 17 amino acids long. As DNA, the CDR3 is TGCGCCAGCAGCTTGTGGGCAGGGCGAAAACCGGACTATGGCTACACCTTC. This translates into CASSLWAGRKPDYGYTF.

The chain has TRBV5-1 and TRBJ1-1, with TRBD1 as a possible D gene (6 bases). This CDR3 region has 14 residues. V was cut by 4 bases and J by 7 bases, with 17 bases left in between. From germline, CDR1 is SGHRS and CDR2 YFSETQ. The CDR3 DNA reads TGCGCCAGCAGCCTAAACAGGGTTGTGGGTGAAGCTTTCTTT. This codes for CASSLNRVVGEAFF.

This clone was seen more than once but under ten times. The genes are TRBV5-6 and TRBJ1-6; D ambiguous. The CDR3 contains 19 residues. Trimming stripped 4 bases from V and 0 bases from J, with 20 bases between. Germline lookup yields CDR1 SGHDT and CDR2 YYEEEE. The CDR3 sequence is CASSRGEIRRSSYNSPLHF. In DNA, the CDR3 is TGTGCCAGCAGCCGTGGGGAGATCCGACGAAGCTCCTATAATTCACCCCTCCACTTT. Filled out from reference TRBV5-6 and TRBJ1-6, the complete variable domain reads DAGVTQSPTHLIKTRGQQVTLRCSPKSGHDTVSWYQQALGQGPQFIFQYYEEEERQRGNFPDRFSGHQFPNYSSELNVNALLLGDSALYLCASSRGEIRRSSYNSPLHFGNGTRLTVT.

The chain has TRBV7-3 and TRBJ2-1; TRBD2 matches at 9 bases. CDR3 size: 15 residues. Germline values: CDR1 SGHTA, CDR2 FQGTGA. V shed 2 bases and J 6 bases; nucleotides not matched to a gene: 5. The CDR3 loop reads CASSLGLAGSNEQFF. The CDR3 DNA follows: TGTGCCAGCAGCTTAGGTCTAGCGGGGAGCAATGAGCAGTTCTTC. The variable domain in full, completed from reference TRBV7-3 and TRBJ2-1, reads GAGVSQTPSNKVTEKGKYVELRCDPISGHTALYWYRQSLGQGPEFLIYFQGTGAADDSGLPNDRFFAVRPEGSVSTLKIQRTERGDSAVYLCASSLGLAGSNEQFFGPGTRLTVL.

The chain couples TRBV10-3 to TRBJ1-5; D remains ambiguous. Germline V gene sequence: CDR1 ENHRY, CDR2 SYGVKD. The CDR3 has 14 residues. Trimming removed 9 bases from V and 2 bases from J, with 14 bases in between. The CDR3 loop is CAIKASPGNQPQHF. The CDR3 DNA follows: TGTGCCATTAAAGCATCGCCGGGCAATCAGCCCCAGCATTTT.

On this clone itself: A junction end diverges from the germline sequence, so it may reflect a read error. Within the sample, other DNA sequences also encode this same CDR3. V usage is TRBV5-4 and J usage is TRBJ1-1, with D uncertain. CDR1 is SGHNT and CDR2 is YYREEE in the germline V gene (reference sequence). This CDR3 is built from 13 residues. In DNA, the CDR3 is TGTGCCAGCAGCTTAGCGTTGAGCACTGAAGCTTTCTTC. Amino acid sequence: CASSLALSTEAFF.

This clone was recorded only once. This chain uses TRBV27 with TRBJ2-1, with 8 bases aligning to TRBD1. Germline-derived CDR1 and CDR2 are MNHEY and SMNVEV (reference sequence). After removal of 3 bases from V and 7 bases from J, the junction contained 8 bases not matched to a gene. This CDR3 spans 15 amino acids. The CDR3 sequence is CASSFLPHRGNEQFF. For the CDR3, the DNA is TGTGCCAGCAGTTTCCTTCCCCACAGGGGGAATGAGCAGTTCTTC.

Here the CDR3 reads CASSKGGDGYTF. CDR3 coding DNA: TGTGCCAGCAGCAAAGGGGGCGATGGCTACACCTTC. The V gene is TRBV21-1, the J gene TRBJ1-2; the D call TRBD1 from the table was never checked on the DNA. TRBV21-1 is a pseudogene segment. The CDR3 is made up of 12 amino acids.

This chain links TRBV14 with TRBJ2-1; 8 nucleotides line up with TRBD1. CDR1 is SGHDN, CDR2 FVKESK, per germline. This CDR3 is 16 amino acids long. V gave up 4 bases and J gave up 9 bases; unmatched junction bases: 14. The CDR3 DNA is TGTGCCAGCAGCCCCAGTAGCCTGACAGGGGTCGGTGAGCAGTTCTTC. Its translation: CASSPSSLTGVGEQFF.

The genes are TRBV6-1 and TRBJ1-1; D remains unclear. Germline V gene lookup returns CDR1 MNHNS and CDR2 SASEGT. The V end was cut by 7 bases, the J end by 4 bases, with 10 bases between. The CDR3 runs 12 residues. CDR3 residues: CASKRVGTEAFF. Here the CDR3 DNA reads TGTGCCAGCAAGAGGGTTGGCACTGAAGCTTTCTTT.

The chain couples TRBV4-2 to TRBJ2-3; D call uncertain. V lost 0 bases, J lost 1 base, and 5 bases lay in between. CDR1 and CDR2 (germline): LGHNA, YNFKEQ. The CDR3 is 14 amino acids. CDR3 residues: CASSQDPGTDTQYF. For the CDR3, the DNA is TGTGCCAGCAGCCAAGACCCGGGCACAGATACGCAGTATTTT.

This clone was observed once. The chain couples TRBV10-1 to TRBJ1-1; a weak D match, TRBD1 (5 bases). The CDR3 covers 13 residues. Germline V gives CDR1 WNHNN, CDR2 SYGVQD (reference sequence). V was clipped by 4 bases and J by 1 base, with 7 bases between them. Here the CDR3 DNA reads TGCGCCAGCAGTGGACAGCAGAACACTGAAGCTTTCTTT. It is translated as CASSGQQNTEAFF.

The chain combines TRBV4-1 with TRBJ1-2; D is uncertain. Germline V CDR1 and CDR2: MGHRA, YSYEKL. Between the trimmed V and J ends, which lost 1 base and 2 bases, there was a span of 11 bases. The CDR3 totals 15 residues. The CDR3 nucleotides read TGCGCCAGCAGCCAAGTGGCAGGTACCAACTATGGCTACACCTTC. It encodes CASSQVAGTNYGYTF.

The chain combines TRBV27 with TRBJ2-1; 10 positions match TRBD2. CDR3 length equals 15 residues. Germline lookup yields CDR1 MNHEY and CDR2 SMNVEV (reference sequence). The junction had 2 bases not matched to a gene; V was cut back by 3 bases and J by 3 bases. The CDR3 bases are TGTGCCAGCAGTTTTAGCGGGGGGAACTACAATGAGCAGTTCTTC. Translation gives CASSFSGGNYNEQFF.

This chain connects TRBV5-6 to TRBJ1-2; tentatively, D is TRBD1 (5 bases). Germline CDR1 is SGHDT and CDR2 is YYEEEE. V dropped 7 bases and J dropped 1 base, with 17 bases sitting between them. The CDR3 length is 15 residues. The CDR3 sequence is CASGLGGNNNYGYTF. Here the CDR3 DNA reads TGTGCCAGCGGACTCGGGGGAAACAATAACTATGGCTACACCTTC.

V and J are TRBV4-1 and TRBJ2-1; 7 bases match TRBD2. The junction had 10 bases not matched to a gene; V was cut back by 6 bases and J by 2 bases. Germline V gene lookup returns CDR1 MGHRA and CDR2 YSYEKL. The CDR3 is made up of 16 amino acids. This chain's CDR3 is CASRKVAGVAYNEQFF. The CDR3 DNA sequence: TGCGCCAGCAGAAAAGTTGCGGGGGTTGCCTACAATGAGCAGTTCTTC.

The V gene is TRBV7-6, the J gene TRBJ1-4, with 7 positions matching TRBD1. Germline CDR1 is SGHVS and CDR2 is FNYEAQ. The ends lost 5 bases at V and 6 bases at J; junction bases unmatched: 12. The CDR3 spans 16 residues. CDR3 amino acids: CASSLSGQALYEKLFF. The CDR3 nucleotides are TGTGCCAGCAGCCTATCCGGACAGGCTCTATATGAAAAACTGTTTTTT.